Reported below is one TCR beta chain. Its antigen is undetermined. This entry is derived from a study of identical twins. All donors were healthy, and all were Caucasian. One entry per CDR3 protein results from TCRdb running MiXCR on the 5' RACE reads. The sample contains some 1,600,000 distinct CDR3 sequences, about 32% of which appear only once. The CDR3 is 15 amino acids. Unmatched junction bases numbered 8, after V lost 1 base and J lost 7 bases. CDR1 is MGHRA, CDR2 YSYEKL, per germline. Findings and caveats of the study: An excess of low generation probability was shown by twin-shared out-of-frame alpha sequences. Abundant beta clonotypes from cord blood had fewer insertions, unlike memory repertoires, which showed none.

The chain joins TRBV4-1 to TRBJ2-7; 9 bases align to TRBD2. Material for sequencing was cord blood. This TCR was sampled from a newborn girl in good health. CDR3 sequence: CASSQASGTLNEQYF. CDR3 in DNA: TGCGCCAGCAGCCAAGCTAGCGGGACCCTCAATGAGCAGTACTTC.